The present T cell receptor beta chain was sequenced within a study of blood T cells in healthy people across ages. Whole-study findings and limits: PBMCs left unsorted prevented a conclusive naive versus antigen-experienced comparison.

This clonotype was counted between two and nine times. Its cognate antigen is unknown. The CDR3 has 16 amino acids. The V end was cut by 5 bases, the J end by 1 base, with 14 bases between. Together with a sample-barcoded 5' primer, a J-beta primer mix was included in a second PCR lasting about 7 to 11 cycles. One entry per CDR3 protein, called by TCRdb with MiXCR from the 5' RACE reads. Counted here are about a million distinct CDR3 sequences, under 40% occurring once; the ten biggest clones make up approximately 14%. The genes are TRBV12-3 or TRBV12-4 and TRBJ2-2; D unclear. Sequences were obtained from blood. The clonotype comes from a man between 18 and 35 years old in good health. The CDR3 spells CASSHLGRLNTGELFF. The CDR3 DNA sequence: TGTGCCAGCAGTCACCTCGGCCGCTTGAACACCGGGGAGCTGTTTTTT.